The present entry profiles one T cell receptor beta chain with its context. No cognate antigen has been identified for it. Base quality data are lacking; no much larger clone is found one base away. The meaning of the sample's treatment or condition label: allogeneic hematopoietic cell transplantation with graft depleted of TCRalphabeta T cells and CD19 B cells. The children who served as transplant recipients had been given grafts of TCRalphabeta/CD19-depleted allogeneic hematopoietic cells. These data come from a study of T-cell reconstitution after alpha-beta-depleted transplantation in children (TCRdb year 2016). General notes on the study: The study quantitatively tracked T-cell immune reconstitution after TCRalphabeta/CD19-depleted allogeneic hematopoietic cell transplantation in children using TCR repertoire profiling.

Study-level results and caveats: About two months after transplant, the apparently early recovery of alphabetaT-cell counts reportedly depended on just several hundred clones that had expanded rapidly and came from non-depleted graft cells. In some patients, the high TCRbeta diversity seen at day 60 was put down to recipient T cells and intrathymic progenitors that had survived conditioning. Over subsequent months, a decline in hyperexpanded clone frequencies was noted, and after one year, T-cell counts and TCRbeta diversity were mostly ascribed to newly produced T cells.

Libraries were built with PCR. Sequenced using an Illumina HiSeq 2500. TCR library preparation used molecular barcoding, with unique molecular identifiers applied to normalize quantification of the TCRbeta repertoire. In-frame beta chains were kept once TCRdb had trimmed the public reads at Q25 with fastp and called clones with MiXCR. Duplicate CDR3 protein sequences are folded into a single record with the most common DNA and genes. For this sample the table gives around 300,000 distinct CDR3 sequences, of which 23% were detected only once. In total, the top ten clones hold approximately 10% of the sample. The CDR3 covers 15 residues, taking in both the cysteine and the phenylalanine. CDR3 DNA is the only sequence kept; it has 45 bases, read in frame from the first base. From V the trimming removes 4 bases and from J it removes 6 bases, while the gene matches leave 8 bases of the junction unaccounted for. Sequences SGHRS (CDR1) and YFSETQ (CDR2) are obtained from the germline V gene.

This chain is built from TRBV5-1 and TRBJ2-3; 10 central bases correspond to TRBD2. This receptor was identified in a male patient between 10 and 17 years old who had a stem cell transplant for acute lymphoblastic leukemia, so the T cells may come from the graft donor. The input for sequencing was PBMCs, mostly from graft donor cells, taken 180 days after TCRalphabeta/CD19-depleted stem cell transplant. For the CDR3, the sequence is CASSTTSGFGDTQYF. In nucleotides, the sequence is TGCGCCAGCAGCACGACTAGCGGGTTTGGGGATACGCAGTATTTT. Full variable domain (CDR3 extended with the reference TRBV5-1 and TRBJ2-3 proteins): KAGVTQTPRYLIKTRGQQVTLSCSPISGHRSVSWYQQTPGQGLQFLFEYFSETQRNKGNFPGRFSGRQFSNSRSEMNVSTLELGDSALYLCASSTTSGFGDTQYFGPGTRLTVL.